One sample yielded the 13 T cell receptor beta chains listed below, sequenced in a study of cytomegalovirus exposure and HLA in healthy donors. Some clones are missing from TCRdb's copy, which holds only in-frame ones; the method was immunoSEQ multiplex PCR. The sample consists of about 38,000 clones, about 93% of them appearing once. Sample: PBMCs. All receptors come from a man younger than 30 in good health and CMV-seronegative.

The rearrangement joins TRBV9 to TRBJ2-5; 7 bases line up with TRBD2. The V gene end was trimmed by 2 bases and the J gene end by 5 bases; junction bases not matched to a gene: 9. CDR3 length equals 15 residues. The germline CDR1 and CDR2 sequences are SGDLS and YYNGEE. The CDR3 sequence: CASSVGGGGVETQYF. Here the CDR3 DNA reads TGTGCCAGCAGCGTGGGGGGGGGAGGAGTGGAGACCCAGTACTTC.

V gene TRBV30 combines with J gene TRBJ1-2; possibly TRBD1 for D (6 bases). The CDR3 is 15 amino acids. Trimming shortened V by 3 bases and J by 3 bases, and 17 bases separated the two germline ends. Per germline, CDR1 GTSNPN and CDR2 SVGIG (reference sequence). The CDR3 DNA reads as TGTGCCTGGAGAAGCCCAAACAGGGTGTACTATGGCTACACCTTC. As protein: CAWRSPNRVYYGYTF.

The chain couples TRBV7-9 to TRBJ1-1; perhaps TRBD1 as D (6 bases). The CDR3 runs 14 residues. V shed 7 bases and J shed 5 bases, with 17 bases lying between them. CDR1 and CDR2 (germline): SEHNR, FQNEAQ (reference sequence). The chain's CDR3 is CASTRGQGRTEAFF. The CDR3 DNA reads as TGTGCCAGCACCAGGGGTCAGGGAAGAACTGAAGCTTTCTTT. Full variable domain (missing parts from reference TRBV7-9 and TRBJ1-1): DTGVSQNPRHKITKRGQNVTFRCDPISEHNRLYWYRQTLGQGPEFLTYFQNEAQLEKSRLLSDRFSAERPKGSFSTLEIQRTEQGDSAMYLCASTRGQGRTEAFFGQGTRLTVV.

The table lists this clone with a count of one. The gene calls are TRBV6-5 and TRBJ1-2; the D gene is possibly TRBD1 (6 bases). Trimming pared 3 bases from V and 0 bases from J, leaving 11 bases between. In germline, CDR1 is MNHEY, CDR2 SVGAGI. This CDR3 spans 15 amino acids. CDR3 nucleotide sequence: TGTGCCAGCAGTTATAGGGGGGGTTCTAACTATGGCTACACCTTC. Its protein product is CASSYRGGSNYGYTF.

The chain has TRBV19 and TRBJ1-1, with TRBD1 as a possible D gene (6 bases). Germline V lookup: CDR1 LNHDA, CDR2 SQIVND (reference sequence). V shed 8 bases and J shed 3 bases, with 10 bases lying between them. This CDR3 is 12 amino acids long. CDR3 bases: TGTGCCAGTCGGCAGGGGTACACTGAAGCTTTCTTT. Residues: CASRQGYTEAFF.

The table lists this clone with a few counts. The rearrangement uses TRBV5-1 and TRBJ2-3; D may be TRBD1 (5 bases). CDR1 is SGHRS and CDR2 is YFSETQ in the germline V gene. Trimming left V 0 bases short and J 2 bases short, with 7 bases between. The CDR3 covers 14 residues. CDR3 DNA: TGCGCCAGCAGCTTGGACAGGCCCACAGATACGCAGTATTTT. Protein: CASSLDRPTDTQYF.

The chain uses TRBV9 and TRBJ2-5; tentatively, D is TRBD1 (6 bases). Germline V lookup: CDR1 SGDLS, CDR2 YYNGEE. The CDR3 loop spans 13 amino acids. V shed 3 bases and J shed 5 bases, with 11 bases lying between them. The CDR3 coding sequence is TGTGCCAGCAGCGCCCGCACAGGGGAGACCCAGTACTTC. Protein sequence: CASSARTGETQYF.

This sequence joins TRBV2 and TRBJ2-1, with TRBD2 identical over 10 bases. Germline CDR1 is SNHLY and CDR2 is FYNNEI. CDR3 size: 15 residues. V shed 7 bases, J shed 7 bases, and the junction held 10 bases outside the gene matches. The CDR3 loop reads CASTRLAGATNEQFF. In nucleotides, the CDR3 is TGTGCCAGCACCCGGCTAGCGGGAGCTACTAATGAGCAGTTCTTC.

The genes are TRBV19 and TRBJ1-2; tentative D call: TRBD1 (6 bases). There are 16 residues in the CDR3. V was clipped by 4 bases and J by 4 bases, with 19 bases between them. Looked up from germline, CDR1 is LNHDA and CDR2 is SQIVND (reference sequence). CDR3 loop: CASSTSTDRDFYGYTF. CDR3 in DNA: TGTGCCAGTAGTACGTCCACGGACAGAGACTTCTATGGCTACACCTTC.

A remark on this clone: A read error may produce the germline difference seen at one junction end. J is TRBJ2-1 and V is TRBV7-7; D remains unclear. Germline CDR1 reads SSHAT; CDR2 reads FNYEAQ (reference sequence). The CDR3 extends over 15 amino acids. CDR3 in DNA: TGTGCTAGCAGCCCGTCTATAACCTCCTACAATGAGCAGTTCTTC. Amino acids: CASSPSITSYNEQFF.

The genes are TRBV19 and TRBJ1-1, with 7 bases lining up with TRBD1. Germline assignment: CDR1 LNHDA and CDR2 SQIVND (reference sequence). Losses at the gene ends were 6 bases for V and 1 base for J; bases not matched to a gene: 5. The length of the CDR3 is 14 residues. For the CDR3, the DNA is TGTGCCAGTAGCAGGACAGGAAGGAACACTGAAGCTTTCTTT. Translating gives CASSRTGRNTEAFF.

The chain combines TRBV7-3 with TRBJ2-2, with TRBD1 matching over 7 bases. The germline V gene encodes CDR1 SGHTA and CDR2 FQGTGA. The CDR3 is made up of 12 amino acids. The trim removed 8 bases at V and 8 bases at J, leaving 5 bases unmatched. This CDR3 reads CASGQGDGELFF. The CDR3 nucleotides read TGTGCCAGCGGCCAGGGGGATGGGGAGCTGTTTTTT.

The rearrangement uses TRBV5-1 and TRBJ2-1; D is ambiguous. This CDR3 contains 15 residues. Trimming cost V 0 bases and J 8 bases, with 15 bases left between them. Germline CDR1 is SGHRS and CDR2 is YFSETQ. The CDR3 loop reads CASSLGSALGDEQFF. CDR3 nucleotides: TGCGCCAGCAGCTTGGGGTCCGCTTTGGGCGATGAGCAGTTCTTC.